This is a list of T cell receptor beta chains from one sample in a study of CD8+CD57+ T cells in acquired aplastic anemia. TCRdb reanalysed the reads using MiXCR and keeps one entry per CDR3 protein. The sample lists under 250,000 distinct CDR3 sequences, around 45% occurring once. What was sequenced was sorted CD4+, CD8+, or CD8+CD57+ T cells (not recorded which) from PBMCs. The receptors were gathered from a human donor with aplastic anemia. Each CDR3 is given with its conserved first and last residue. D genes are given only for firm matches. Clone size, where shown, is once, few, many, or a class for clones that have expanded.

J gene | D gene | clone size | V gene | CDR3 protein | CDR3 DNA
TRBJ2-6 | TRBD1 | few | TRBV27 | CASRRTGVLITGANVLTF | TGTGCCAGCAGACGGACAGGGGTGCTTATTACTGGGGCCAACGTCCTGACTTTC
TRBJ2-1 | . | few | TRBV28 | CASSLRGLQFF | TGTGCCAGCAGTTTACGTGGGTTGCAGTTCTTC
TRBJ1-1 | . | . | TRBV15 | CATSTFTYQAEAFF | TGTGCCACCAGCACCTTCACCTACCAAGCTGAAGCTTTCTTT
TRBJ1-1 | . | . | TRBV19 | CASSIRGNTEAFF | TGTGCCAGTAGTATTCGAGGGAACACTGAAGCTTTCTTT
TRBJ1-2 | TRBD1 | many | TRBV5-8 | CASSRDRGHGYTF | TGTGCCAGCAGCAGAGACAGGGGCCATGGCTACACCTTC
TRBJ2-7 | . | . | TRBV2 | CASSLVTGSYEQYF | TGTGCCAGCAGCTTGGTTACAGGCTCCTACGAGCAGTACTTC
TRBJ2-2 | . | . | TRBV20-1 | CSASEGPNTGELFF | TGCAGTGCTAGTGAAGGGCCGAACACCGGGGAGCTGTTTTTT
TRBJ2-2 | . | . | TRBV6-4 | CARGNPVRWTEDTGELFF | TGTGCCAGGGGGAACCCTGTGAGGTGGACAGAAGACACCGGGGAGCTGTTTTTT
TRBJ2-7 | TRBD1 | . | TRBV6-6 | CASSYQWTGEREQYF | TGTGCCAGCAGTTACCAGTGGACAGGGGAGCGCGAGCAGTACTTC
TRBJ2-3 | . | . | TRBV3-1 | CASSQDIIQGTDTQYF | TGTGCCAGCAGCCAAGATATAATCCAGGGGACAGATACGCAGTATTTT
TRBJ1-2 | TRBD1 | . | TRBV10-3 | CAISGSPGQGSSNYGYTF | TGTGCCATCAGTGGATCACCGGGACAGGGGAGTTCAAACTATGGCTACACCTTC
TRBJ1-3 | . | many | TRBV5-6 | CASSLSPGSGNTIYF | TGTGCCAGCAGCTTGTCCCCGGGCTCTGGAAACACCATATATTTT
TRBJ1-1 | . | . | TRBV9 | CASSLPGGNTEAFF | TGTGCCAGCAGCCTCCCCGGGGGGAACACTGAGGCTTTCTTT
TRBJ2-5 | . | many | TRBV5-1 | CASSPREEETQYF | TGCGCCAGCAGCCCCAGGGAAGAGGAGACCCAGTACTTC
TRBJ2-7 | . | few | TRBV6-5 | CASSPDSSYEQYF | TGTGCCAGCAGTCCGGACAGCTCCTACGAGCAGTACTTC
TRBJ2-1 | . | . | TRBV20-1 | CSARGQRGRYTEQFF | TGCAGTGCTAGAGGACAGAGGGGGAGATACACTGAGCAGTTCTTC
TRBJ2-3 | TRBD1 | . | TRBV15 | CATSRGDRDTDTQYF | TGTGCCACCAGCAGAGGAGACAGGGACACAGATACGCAGTATTTT
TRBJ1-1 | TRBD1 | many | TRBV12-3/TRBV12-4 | CASRTTGGDTEAFF | TGTGCCAGCAGGACCACAGGGGGGGACACTGAAGCTTTCTTT
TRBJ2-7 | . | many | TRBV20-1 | CSARQNYEQYF | TGCAGTGCTAGACAAAACTACGAGCAGTACTTC
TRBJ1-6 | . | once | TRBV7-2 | CASSLYQPLTLHF | TGTGCCAGCAGCTTATATCAGCCACTGACCCTCCACTTT
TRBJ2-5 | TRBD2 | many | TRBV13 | CASSLTSGGAGETQYF | TGTGCCAGCAGCTTGACTAGCGGGGGGGCCGGAGAGACCCAGTACTTC
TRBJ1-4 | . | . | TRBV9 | CASSVGTITNEKLFF | TGTGCCAGCAGCGTTGGGACGATAACTAATGAAAAACTGTTTTTT